These 9 T cell receptor beta chains came from one sample sequenced in a study of monozygotic twins with inflammatory bowel disease (dated by TCRdb to the late 2010s). Library preparation used 5' RACE. The instrument given in TCRdb is Illumina HiSeq 2500. TCRdb reprocessed the public reads and reports one entry per CDR3 protein sequence, without DNA. The sample table holds approximately 140,000 distinct CDR3 sequences. The top ten clonotypes cover about 2.6% of the sample. Material: blood. Receptors were obtained from a human donor with ulcerative colitis or Crohn's disease, or a healthy co-twin of an affected twin (not recorded which).

The V call is TRBV5-4, the J call TRBJ1-1; no DNA is available, so the TRBD1 call from TCRdb remains unchecked. Germline CDR1 is SGHNT and CDR2 is YYREEE (reference sequence). This CDR3 is built from 17 residues. CDR3 sequence reads: CASSLDSGQGLNTEAFF.

The J gene is TRBJ1-2, the V gene TRBV5-1; TCRdb returns TRBD1, unconfirmable since there is no DNA. Germline loops: CDR1 SGHRS, CDR2 YFSETQ. CDR3 size: 14 residues. CDR3 region: CASSLTQGDYGYTF.

This chain links TRBV7-2 with TRBJ2-7; TCRdb calls TRBD1, which cannot be checked without DNA. Germline lookup yields CDR1 SGHTA and CDR2 FQGNSA. The CDR3 is 13 residues long. This CDR3 reads CASSLDRGGEQYF.

The genes are TRBV4-1 and TRBJ2-3. Germline V gene data show CDR1 as MGHRA and CDR2 as YSYEKL. This CDR3 is built from 14 residues. CDR3 loop: CASSQGGSSDTQYF.

The chain couples TRBV5-1 to TRBJ1-6; TCRdb names TRBD1, which stays unverified in the absence of DNA. Per the germline V gene, CDR1 is SGHRS and CDR2 is YFSETQ. This CDR3 has 14 amino acids. This chain's CDR3 is CASSLWDVNSPLHF.

V is TRBV18 and J is TRBJ2-3; TCRdb reports TRBD2, a call that lacks DNA to check it against. This CDR3 contains 16 residues. Looked up from germline, CDR1 is KGHSH and CDR2 is LQKENI. The CDR3 spells CASPSLPGVGTDTQYF.

The chain recombines TRBV11-1 with TRBJ1-2; TCRdb picks TRBD1, but there is no DNA to check that call. This CDR3 contains 14 residues. CDR1 is SGHAT and CDR2 is FQDESV in the germline V gene (reference sequence). The CDR3 sequence: CASSPGQGNYGYTF. Complete variable domain (other parts from reference TRBV11-1 and TRBJ1-2): EAEVAQSPRYKITEKSQAVAFWCDPISGHATLYWYRQILGQGPELLVQFQDESVVDDSQLPKDRFSAERLKGVDSTLKIQPAELGDSAMYLCASSPGQGNYGYTFGSGTRLTVV.

The CDR3 loop is CASSFTSGRSSYNEQFF. This chain links TRBV27 with TRBJ2-1; TCRdb's D call, TRBD2, is unchecked because there is no DNA. CDR1 is MNHEY, CDR2 SMNVEV, per germline (reference sequence). This CDR3 spans 17 amino acids.

The rearrangement uses TRBV5-1 and TRBJ2-5; TCRdb outputs TRBD1, but without DNA this stays unchecked. This CDR3 is 13 amino acids long. Germline assignment: CDR1 SGHRS and CDR2 YFSETQ. CDR3 protein: CASRTGRQETQYF.